This T cell receptor (beta chain) was observed in a study of PD-L1 blockade in urothelial cancer. For the study at large: At 3 weeks (second dose) and 6 weeks after starting treatment, blood was analyzed. The median T cell count in blood samples was more than 110,000.

Points from the study as a whole: Durable benefit was linked to greater 3-week expansion of tumor-associated blood clones. Better progression-free and overall survival followed lower pretreatment blood clonality.

Worth noting for this clone: The antigen remains unidentified.

Time point defined: peripheral blood 6 weeks after treatment start. Clones were sequenced by immunoSEQ multiplex PCR, and TCRdb holds only the in-frame ones, with some missing. The sample shows 15,000 to 20,000 clones, about 80% of them seen only once. Germline loops: CDR1 SGHNT, CDR2 YYREEE (reference sequence). Germline trimming cut 4 bases from V and 8 bases from J; bases unmatched to any gene: 3. The CDR3 is 12 amino acids. The receptor was isolated from a man in his fifties with urothelial cancer. The input for sequencing was PBMCs, taken around atezolizumab (anti-PD-L1) treatment. This chain links TRBV5-4 with TRBJ2-1; 7 bases are a match to TRBD2. CDR3 residues: CASSRTSYEQFF. The CDR3 nucleotides read TGTGCCAGCAGCCGGACTAGTTATGAGCAGTTCTTC.